Listed below are T cell receptor beta chains from one sample, sequenced in a study of blood T cell repertoires in COVID-19. Data came from immunoSEQ multiplex PCR; TCRdb stores just in-frame clones and leaves some out. The profile shows over 150,000 clones, approximately 88% of them singletons. The specimen sequenced was peripheral blood. The source is a woman in her sixties who had recovered from COVID-19. CDR3s include the opening cysteine and the closing phenylalanine or tryptophan. D genes are given only for firm matches. For some rows the clone size is stated as once, few or many, or as a class when expanded; others skip it.

cdr3_nt | cdr3_aa | j_call | clone_size | v_call | cdr3_length | d_call
TGTGCCAGCAGCGAGGCACTAAGCTACGAGCAGTACTTC | CASSEALSYEQYF | TRBJ2-7 | - | TRBV9 | 13 | -
TGTGCCAGCAGCCCCCGGGTCGGCGGGGGGGCCAATGAGCAGTTCTTC | CASSPRVGGGANEQFF | TRBJ2-1 | once | TRBV9 | 16 | TRBD2
TGTGCCAGCAAAGGGAGACCGGGACAGGGGGCATACACTGAAGCTTTCTTT | CASKGRPGQGAYTEAFF | TRBJ1-1 | - | TRBV7-9 | 17 | TRBD1
TGTGCCAGCAGCCAAGATTTCCAGGGGACCTATGGCTACACCTTC | CASSQDFQGTYGYTF | TRBJ1-2 | - | TRBV4-2 | 15 | -
TGTGCCAGCTTTCTCTCGTCCGGGACAGATTTCTACGAGCAGTACTTC | CASFLSSGTDFYEQYF | TRBJ2-7 | - | TRBV21-1 | 16 | -
TGCAGCGTTGAACTATTAGCGGGGGGCTACGAGCAGTACTTC | CSVELLAGGYEQYF | TRBJ2-7 | - | TRBV29-1 | 14 | TRBD2
TGTGCCATCAGTGGCCCAACAGGGGGCACCGCAGATACGCAGTATTTT | CAISGPTGGTADTQYF | TRBJ2-3 | - | TRBV10-3 | 16 | TRBD1
TGTGCCAGCATAGACAGGGGTTACGGAAAACTGTTTTTT | CASIDRGYGKLFF | TRBJ1-4 | - | TRBV19 | 13 | TRBD1
TGTGCCAGCAGTGTCTTAGGACAGTCACCAGGCTACACCTTC | CASSVLGQSPGYTF | TRBJ1-2 | once | TRBV2 | 14 | -
TGTGCCAGCAGCCAAGGGCTGACGGGGGGTTGGAATGAGCAGTTCTTC | CASSQGLTGGWNEQFF | TRBJ2-1 | - | TRBV4-2 | 16 | TRBD2
TGTGCCAGCAGCTTAAGGACAGGCCAAGAGACCCAGTACTTC | CASSLRTGQETQYF | TRBJ2-5 | - | TRBV7-8 | 14 | TRBD1
TGTGCCAGCAGTTTAGACCAGGGGTGGTACGAGCAGTACTTC | CASSLDQGWYEQYF | TRBJ2-7 | - | TRBV27 | 14 | -
TGCAGCGTTGACGGGGGATCATGGGGGTGCACCTTC | CSVDGGSWGCTF | TRBJ1-2 | - | TRBV29-1 | 12 | -
TGTGCCAGCTCACCACCCCAGAACACAGATACGCAGTATTTT | CASSPPQNTDTQYF | TRBJ2-3 | - | TRBV18 | 14 | -
TGTGCCATCAGTGGGACAGGGGAATATGGCTACACCTTC | CAISGTGEYGYTF | TRBJ1-2 | - | TRBV10-3 | 13 | TRBD1